The clone carrying this T cell receptor (beta chain) was seen only a few times. This entry belongs to a study of T cell repertoires in cytomegalovirus infection. Each CDR3 protein is one row after TCRdb ran MiXCR on the reads. This table has about 740,000 distinct CDR3 sequences, roughly 36% appearing once. V was clipped by 6 bases and J by 2 bases, with 10 bases between them. CDR3 length: 12 amino acids. Germline CDR1 reads SQVTM; CDR2 reads ANQGSEA. This receptor was obtained from a human donor in good health (CMV status not recorded). Some clones in this sample may be carry-over from other donors' samples. The sample was PBMCs. This rearrangement joins TRBV29-1 to TRBJ1-2; D is ambiguous. CDR3 sequence reads: CSVTGPNYGYTF. The CDR3 DNA reads as TGCAGCGTCACCGGGCCGAACTATGGCTACACCTTC.